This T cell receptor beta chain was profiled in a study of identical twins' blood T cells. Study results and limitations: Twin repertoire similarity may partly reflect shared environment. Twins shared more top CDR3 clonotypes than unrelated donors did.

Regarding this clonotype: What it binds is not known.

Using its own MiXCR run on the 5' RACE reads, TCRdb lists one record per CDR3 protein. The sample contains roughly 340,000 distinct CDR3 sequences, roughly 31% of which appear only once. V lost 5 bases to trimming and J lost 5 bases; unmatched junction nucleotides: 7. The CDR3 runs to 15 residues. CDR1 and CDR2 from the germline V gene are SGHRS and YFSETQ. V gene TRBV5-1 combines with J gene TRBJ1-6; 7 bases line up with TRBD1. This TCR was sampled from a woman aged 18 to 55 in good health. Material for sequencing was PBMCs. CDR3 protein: CASRGGDRDNSPLHF. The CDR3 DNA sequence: TGCGCCAGCAGGGGAGGGGACAGAGATAATTCACCCCTCCACTTT. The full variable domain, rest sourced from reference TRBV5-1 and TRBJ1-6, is KAGVTQTPRYLIKTRGQQVTLSCSPISGHRSVSWYQQTPGQGLQFLFEYFSETQRNKGNFPGRFSGRQFSNSRSEMNVSTLELGDSALYLCASRGGDRDNSPLHFGNGTRLTVT.